The 29 T cell receptor beta chains listed next were all sequenced from one sample in a study of T cells in Graves' hyperthyroidism and ophthalmopathy. RNA transcripts gave rise to amplified TCR beta CDR3 regions. HTBI primers were the set used in a first-round RT-PCR of the TCR CDR3. One entry per CDR3 protein results from TCRdb running MiXCR on the multiplex PCR reads. The data show about 320,000 distinct CDR3 sequences, 15% to 20% seen once. The specimen was blood. These TCRs come from a man aged 25 to 40 with Graves' hyperthyroidism.

The rearrangement uses TRBV5-1 and TRBJ2-5, with D unclear. V was pared by 0 bases and J by 2 bases, with 5 bases between. Germline-derived CDR1 and CDR2 are SGHRS and YFSETQ. The CDR3 is 13 residues long. The CDR3 loop is CASSLDTQETQYF. The CDR3 DNA reads as TGCGCCAGCAGCTTGGATACTCAAGAGACCCAGTACTTC.

This chain links TRBV15 with TRBJ1-3; no clear D gene. The V and J ends lost 4 bases and 1 base respectively, with 14 bases between them. The length of the CDR3 is 16 residues. The V gene's germline CDR1 is LNHNV and CDR2 YYDKDF (reference sequence). CDR3 nucleotides: TGTGCCACCAGCAAGGGCGGCCGGGGTTCTGGAAACACCATATATTTT. It is translated as CATSKGGRGSGNTIYF.

The chain joins TRBV19 to TRBJ2-7, with TRBD1 matching 9 bases. Germline-derived CDR1 and CDR2 are LNHDA and SQIVND (reference sequence). This CDR3 has 13 residues. V lost 2 bases, J lost 6 bases, and 2 bases stayed unmatched. The CDR3 protein is CASSIRTGAEQYF. The CDR3 DNA follows: TGTGCCAGTAGTATAAGGACAGGGGCCGAGCAGTACTTC.

The chain carries TRBV4-1 and TRBJ2-5; D is perhaps TRBD1 (6 bases). The CDR3 runs 19 residues. Trimming left V 0 bases short and J 3 bases short, with 23 bases between. CDR1 and CDR2 (germline): MGHRA, YSYEKL. CDR3 sequence (DNA): TGCGCCAGCAGCCAAGACCCGGAGCTGCCCGCCGGACAGAAAGAGACCCAGTACTTC. Translating gives CASSQDPELPAGQKETQYF.

This clonotype was picked up many times. The chain has TRBV2 and TRBJ1-1; a possible D gene is TRBD1 (5 bases). The ends were cut back, 5 bases at V and 0 bases at J, with 13 bases in the middle. In germline, CDR1 is SNHLY, CDR2 FYNNEI. The CDR3 is 15 amino acids. The CDR3 bases are TGTGCCAGCAGTCGGGACTCCCCCATGAACACTGAAGCTTTCTTT. It translates to CASSRDSPMNTEAFF.

Regarding this clonotype: This could be a read error, since a much larger clone is one nucleotide away. The J gene is TRBJ1-1, the V gene TRBV18, with TRBD1 matching over 9 bases. Germline V lookup: CDR1 KGHSH, CDR2 LQKENI. CDR3 length equals 14 residues. CDR3 DNA: TGTACCAGCTCACCAGACAGGGGGATGGCAGAAGCTTTCTTT. It translates to CTSSPDRGMAEAFF.

There are many counts of this clonotype. The chain employs TRBV30 and TRBJ2-1; 8 bases are a match to TRBD2. Germline assignment: CDR1 GTSNPN and CDR2 SVGIG (reference sequence). The ends lost 1 base at V and 5 bases at J; junction bases unmatched: 7. The CDR3 has 15 residues. This chain's CDR3 is CAWSDPAGVNNEQFF. The CDR3 region has the DNA TGTGCCTGGAGTGACCCAGCGGGGGTGAACAATGAGCAGTTCTTC. The entire variable domain, with the rest obtained from reference TRBV30 and TRBJ2-1, is as follows: SQTIHQWPATLVQPVGSPLSLECTVEGTSNPNLYWYRQAAGRGLQLLFYSVGIGQISSEVPQNLSASRPQDRQFILSSKKLLLSDSGFYLCAWSDPAGVNNEQFFGPGTRLTVL.

This clonotype came up many times. Its ends do not fully match the called genes, so a read error is possible. The chain couples TRBV4-1 to TRBJ1-5; D is ambiguous. Germline V gene lookup returns CDR1 MGHRA and CDR2 YSYEKL. This CDR3 spans 14 amino acids. The CDR3 bases are TGTGCCAGCTCACCGAGGGTTGGCAATCAGCCCCAGCATTTT. The encoded protein is CASSPRVGNQPQHF.

This clonotype was detected many times. The chain combines TRBV28 with TRBJ2-1; 12 bases match TRBD2. The CDR3 consists of 18 residues. Germline V gene lookup returns CDR1 MDHEN and CDR2 SYDVKM. V was pared by 6 bases and J by 0 bases, with 9 bases of the junction left unmatched. DNA for the CDR3: TGTGCCAGCAGATCTAGCGGGAGGGTCCCGAGCTCCTACAATGAGCAGTTCTTC. This codes for CASRSSGRVPSSYNEQFF.

This clonotype showed up many times. The genes are TRBV7-9 and TRBJ2-2; D not certain. The CDR3 sequence is 13 residues long. Trimming left V 5 bases short and J 6 bases short, with 10 bases between. The germline V gene encodes CDR1 SEHNR and CDR2 FQNEAQ (reference sequence). The CDR3 protein is CASSPPRPGELFF. CDR3 nucleotide sequence: TGTGCCAGCAGCCCACCCAGGCCCGGGGAGCTGTTTTTT.

In this sample, this clonotype turned up many times. The V gene is TRBV11-2, the J gene TRBJ1-1; a possible D gene is TRBD1 (5 bases). In germline, CDR1 is SGHAT, CDR2 FQNNGV. V was clipped by 6 bases and J by 3 bases, with 14 bases between them. The CDR3 is 14 residues long. The CDR3 region is CASRPTREDTEAFF. For the CDR3, the DNA is TGTGCCAGCAGACCCACCAGGGAGGACACTGAAGCTTTCTTT.

V and J are TRBV6-1 and TRBJ2-7, with 8 bases identical to TRBD1. The junction had 4 bases not matched to a gene; V was cut back by 6 bases and J by 3 bases. The V gene's germline CDR1 is MNHNS and CDR2 SASEGT. The CDR3 has 13 residues. The CDR3 spells CASSMDRDYEQYF. CDR3 bases: TGTGCCAGCAGCATGGACAGGGACTACGAGCAGTACTTC.

This sequence joins TRBV24-1 and TRBJ1-5; D ambiguous. The germline V gene has CDR1 KGHDR and CDR2 SFDVKD. With 1 base removed from V and 7 bases from J, the gap between germline ends came to 7 bases. This CDR3 region has 13 residues. The CDR3 DNA follows: TGTGCCACCAGTGATTTAAAAGGACAGCCCCAGCATTTT. This gives the protein CATSDLKGQPQHF.

This clonotype was seen a handful of times. In nucleotides, the CDR3 is TGCAGCGTTGAGGCTAGGACAGGGCTCTCTTACGAGCAGTACTTC. Its protein is CSVEARTGLSYEQYF. V usage is TRBV29-1 and J usage is TRBJ2-7; 8 nucleotides match TRBD1. Germline values: CDR1 SQVTM, CDR2 ANQGSEA. The V segment lost 3 bases and the J segment 4 bases; nucleotides outside the gene matches: 11. The length of the CDR3 is 15 residues.

The rearrangement links TRBV7-2 to TRBJ2-7; 8 bases are shared with TRBD1. J lost 3 bases, V lost 1 base, and 5 bases had no gene match. CDR1 and CDR2 from the germline V gene are SGHTA and FQGNSA. The CDR3 extends over 15 amino acids. The CDR3 bases are TGTGCCAGCAGCTTAGTTGTTGGGACAGGCTACGAGCAGTACTTC. This gives the protein CASSLVVGTGYEQYF.

The V gene is TRBV5-1, the J gene TRBJ1-1; no clear D gene. The CDR3 is 14 amino acids. The V and J ends lost 1 base and 0 bases respectively, with 7 bases between them. CDR1 is SGHRS, CDR2 YFSETQ, per germline. CDR3 in amino acids: CASSLMGMNTEAFF. Here the CDR3 DNA reads TGCGCCAGCAGCTTGATGGGAATGAACACTGAAGCTTTCTTT.

This chain links TRBV15 with TRBJ2-7, with D perhaps matching TRBD2 (6 bases). Germline V gene sequence: CDR1 LNHNV, CDR2 YYDKDF (reference sequence). The CDR3 loop spans 14 amino acids. The germline V and J ends were trimmed by 0 bases and 3 bases, with 9 bases remaining between them. The CDR3 DNA sequence: TGTGCCACCAGCAGAGATTCGCGGGGCTACGAGCAGTACTTC. Translating it yields CATSRDSRGYEQYF.

This clonotype was seen ten or more times. This chain uses TRBV12-3 or TRBV12-4 with TRBJ2-2; TRBD1 aligns across 7 bases. The CDR3 is 17 residues long. Trimming cost V 2 bases and J 6 bases; bases outside gene matches: 12. The CDR3 DNA reads TGTGCCAGCAGTTTACCTAGGGGGCGCGGTATCCCCGGGGAGCTGTTTTTT. Protein sequence: CASSLPRGRGIPGELFF.

The chain carries TRBV20-1 and TRBJ1-2; 12 bases align to TRBD1. The J segment lost 8 bases and the V segment lost 8 bases, leaving 15 bases of the junction unmatched. The CDR3 covers 15 residues. In germline, CDR1 is DFQATT, CDR2 SNEGSKA (reference sequence). The CDR3 here is CSKNPGQGAVGGYTF. The CDR3 DNA reads as TGCAGTAAAAACCCGGGACAGGGGGCAGTTGGAGGCTACACCTTC.

This clonotype was picked up a small number of times. The CDR3 DNA follows: TGTGCCAGCAGATCCCAGGGTTACACCGGGGAGCTGTTTTTT. This sequence encodes CASRSQGYTGELFF. V is TRBV12-3 or TRBV12-4 and J is TRBJ2-2; D might be TRBD1 (5 bases). The CDR3 extends over 14 amino acids. Trimming stripped 6 bases from V and 3 bases from J, with 11 bases between.

This clonotype was recorded many times. The chain joins TRBV11-2 to TRBJ2-3; D possibly corresponds to TRBD1 (6 bases). The CDR3 is made up of 16 amino acids. Germline CDR1 is SGHAT and CDR2 is FQNNGV. Trimming stripped 0 bases from V and 4 bases from J, with 14 bases between. The CDR3, as DNA: TGTGCCAGCAGCTTAGACCAGACAGGATGGGCAGATACGCAGTATTTT. It codes for CASSLDQTGWADTQYF.

This clonotype showed up many times. The chain joins TRBV27 to TRBJ2-1, with a weak D call TRBD2 (5 bases). Germline-derived CDR1 and CDR2 are MNHEY and SMNVEV (reference sequence). This CDR3 spans 18 amino acids. Trimming left V 1 base short and J 2 bases short, with 18 bases between. The chain's CDR3 is CASSLYGILLGTYNEQFF. For the CDR3, the DNA is TGTGCCAGCAGTTTATACGGGATCCTCCTAGGGACCTACAATGAGCAGTTCTTC.

Written as DNA, the CDR3 is TGTGCCAGCACCACTAGCGTTGAAGAGACCCAGTACTTC. Protein sequence: CASTTSVEETQYF. The chain has TRBV28 and TRBJ2-5; 7 bases align to TRBD2. Germline loops: CDR1 MDHEN, CDR2 SYDVKM. V was pared by 7 bases and J by 3 bases, with 5 bases of the junction left unmatched. The CDR3 is made up of 13 amino acids. The entire variable domain, with the rest obtained from reference TRBV28 and TRBJ2-5, is as follows: DVKVTQSSRYLVKRTGEKVFLECVQDMDHENMFWYRQDPGLGLRLIYFSYDVKMKEKGDIPEGYSVSREKKERFSLILESASTNQTSMYLCASTTSVEETQYFGPGTRLLVL.

CDR3 region: CASSPIGGNTGELFF. The CDR3 DNA reads TGTGCCAGCAGTCCTATAGGGGGGAACACCGGGGAGCTGTTTTTT. The chain employs TRBV27 and TRBJ2-2, with D possibly being TRBD1 (6 bases). Germline V gives CDR1 MNHEY, CDR2 SMNVEV (reference sequence). Trimming took 5 bases from V and 1 from J, leaving 11 bases between them. CDR3 length equals 15 residues.

In this sample, this clonotype turned up many times. V is TRBV7-9 and J is TRBJ1-5, with 8 nucleotides matching TRBD1. The germline V gene has CDR1 SEHNR and CDR2 FQNEAQ (reference sequence). The length of the CDR3 is 15 residues. V lost 5 bases and J lost 6; bases outside the gene matches: 9. Here the CDR3 reads CASSPGTGGIQPQHF. DNA of the CDR3: TGTGCCAGCAGCCCCGGGACAGGCGGAATTCAGCCCCAGCATTTT.

This clonotype has at least ten counts. DNA for the CDR3: TGTGCCAGCCGACAGGGGTGGGATTCACCCCTCCACTTT. Translated, it gives CASRQGWDSPLHF. V usage is TRBV28 and J usage is TRBJ1-6; 8 bases line up with TRBD1. V was pared by 8 bases and J by 8 bases, with 5 bases of the junction left unmatched. The CDR3 runs 13 residues. Germline CDR1 is MDHEN and CDR2 is SYDVKM.

This clonotype was counted at least ten times. J is TRBJ1-1 and V is TRBV9; D gene unclear. V gave up 0 bases and J gave up 3 bases, with 6 bases separating them. CDR1 and CDR2 (germline): SGDLS, YYNGEE. There are 13 residues in the CDR3. The CDR3, as DNA: TGTGCCAGCAGCGTAGTTCCCGACACTGAAGCTTTCTTT. This gives the protein CASSVVPDTEAFF.

This clonotype was counted many times. The rearrangement links TRBV28 to TRBJ1-1; D might be TRBD1 (5 bases). There are 16 residues in the CDR3. Looked up from germline, CDR1 is MDHEN and CDR2 is SYDVKM. The ends were cut back, 11 bases at V and 5 bases at J, with 27 bases in the middle. The CDR3 region has the DNA TGTGCCGGGGGGGGTTGGGGCACTTCATCGGGGACTGAAGCTTTCTTT. This sequence encodes CAGGGWGTSSGTEAFF.

This clonotype appeared many times. The chain combines TRBV3-1 with TRBJ2-5; TRBD2 agrees at 11 bases. V shed 0 bases and J 5 bases; nucleotides not matched to a gene: 8. From germline, CDR1 is LGHDT and CDR2 YNNKEL (reference sequence). CDR3 length: 17 amino acids. The CDR3 bases are TGTGCCAGCAGCCAAGACATAGCGGGAGGGCCGCGGGAGACCCAGTACTTC. This encodes CASSQDIAGGPRETQYF.